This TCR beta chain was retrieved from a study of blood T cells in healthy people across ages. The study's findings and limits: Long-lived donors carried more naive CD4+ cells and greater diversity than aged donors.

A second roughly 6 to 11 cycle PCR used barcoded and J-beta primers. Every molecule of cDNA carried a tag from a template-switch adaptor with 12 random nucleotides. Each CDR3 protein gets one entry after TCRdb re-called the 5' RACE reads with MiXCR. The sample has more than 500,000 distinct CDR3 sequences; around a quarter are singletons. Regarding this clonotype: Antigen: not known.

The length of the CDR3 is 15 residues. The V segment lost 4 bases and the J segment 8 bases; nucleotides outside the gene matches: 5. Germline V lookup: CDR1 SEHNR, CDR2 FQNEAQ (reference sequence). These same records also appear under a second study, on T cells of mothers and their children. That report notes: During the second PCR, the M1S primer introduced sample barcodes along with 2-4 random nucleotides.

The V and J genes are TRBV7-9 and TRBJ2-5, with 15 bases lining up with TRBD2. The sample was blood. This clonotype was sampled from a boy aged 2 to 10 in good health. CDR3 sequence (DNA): TGTGCCAGCAGCTGGCCGGGACTAGCGGGGGGAACCCAGTACTTC. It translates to CASSWPGLAGGTQYF.